This T cell receptor beta chain comes out of a study of neurological immune-mediated disorders. Study outcomes and limitations: Phylogenetic grouping assigned the repertoires of 18 of 34 multiple sclerosis patients to a single cluster of related CDR3 sequences. This cluster may be a repertoire-level signature.

This CDR3 comprises 13 residues. Trimming took 6 bases from V and 8 from J, leaving 11 bases between them. With 10-nucleotide random UMIs, 5'RACE was used to make the cDNA. TCRdb called the 5' RACE reads again in MiXCR, with one record for every CDR3 protein. The table lists under 75,000 distinct CDR3 sequences, roughly 3.5% of them singletons. Ten or more counts support this clonotype. The antigen is unknown. Sequencing was done on a sample of PBMCs. The sequence came from a woman aged 55-70 years with multiple sclerosis. The chain joins TRBV12-3 or TRBV12-4 to TRBJ1-6; no firm D call. The CDR3 sequence is CASSEGVYSPLHF. CDR3 coding DNA: TGTGCCAGCAGCGAGGGAGTTTATTCACCCCTCCACTTT.